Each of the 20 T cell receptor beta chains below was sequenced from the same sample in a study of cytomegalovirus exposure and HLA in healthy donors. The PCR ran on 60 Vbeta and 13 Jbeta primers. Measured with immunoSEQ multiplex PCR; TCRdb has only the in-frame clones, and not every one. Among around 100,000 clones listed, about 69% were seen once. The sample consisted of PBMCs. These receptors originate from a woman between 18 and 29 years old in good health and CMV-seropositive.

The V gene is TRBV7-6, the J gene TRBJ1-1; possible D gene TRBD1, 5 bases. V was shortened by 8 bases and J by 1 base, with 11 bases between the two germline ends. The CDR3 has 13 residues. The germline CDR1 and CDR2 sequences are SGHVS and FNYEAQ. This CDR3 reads CASQRRGNTEAFF. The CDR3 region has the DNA TGTGCCAGCCAGCGGAGGGGGAACACTGAAGCTTTCTTT.

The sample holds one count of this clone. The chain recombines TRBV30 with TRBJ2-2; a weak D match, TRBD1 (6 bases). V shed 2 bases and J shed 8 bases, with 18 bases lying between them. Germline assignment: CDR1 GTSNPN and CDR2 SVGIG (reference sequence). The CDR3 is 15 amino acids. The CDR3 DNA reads TGTGCCTGGAGTTCCAGGGGAATTCTTGCAGGGGAGCTGTTTTTT. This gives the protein CAWSSRGILAGELFF.

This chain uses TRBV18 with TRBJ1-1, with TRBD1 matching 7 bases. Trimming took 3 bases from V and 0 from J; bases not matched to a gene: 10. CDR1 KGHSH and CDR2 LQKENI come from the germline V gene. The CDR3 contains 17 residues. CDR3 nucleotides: TGTGCCAGCTCACCCGCCGGGACAGCCCCCATGAACACTGAAGCTTTCTTT. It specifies CASSPAGTAPMNTEAFF.

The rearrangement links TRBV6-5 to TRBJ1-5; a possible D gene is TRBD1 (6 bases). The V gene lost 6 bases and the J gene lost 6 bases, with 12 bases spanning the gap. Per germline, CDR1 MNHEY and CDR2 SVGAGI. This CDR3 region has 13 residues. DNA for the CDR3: TGTGCCAGCAGGCAGGGGCTGGGTCAGCCCCAGCATTTT. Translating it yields CASRQGLGQPQHF.

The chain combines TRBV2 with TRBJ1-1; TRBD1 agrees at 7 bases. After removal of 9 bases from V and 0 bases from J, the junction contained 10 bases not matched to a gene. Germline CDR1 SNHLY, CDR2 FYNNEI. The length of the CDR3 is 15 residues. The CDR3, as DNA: TGTGCCAGTAGCTACTTACAGGGGTTGAACACTGAAGCTTTCTTT. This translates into CASSYLQGLNTEAFF.

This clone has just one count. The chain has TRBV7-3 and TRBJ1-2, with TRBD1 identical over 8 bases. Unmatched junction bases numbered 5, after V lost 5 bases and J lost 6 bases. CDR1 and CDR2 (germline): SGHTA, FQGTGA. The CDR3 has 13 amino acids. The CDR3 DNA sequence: TGTGCCAGCAGCGACGCGACAGGGGATGGCTACACCTTC. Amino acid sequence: CASSDATGDGYTF. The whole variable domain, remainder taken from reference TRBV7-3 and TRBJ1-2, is GAGVSQTPSNKVTEKGKYVELRCDPISGHTALYWYRQSLGQGPEFLIYFQGTGAADDSGLPNDRFFAVRPEGSVSTLKIQRTERGDSAVYLCASSDATGDGYTFGSGTRLTVV.

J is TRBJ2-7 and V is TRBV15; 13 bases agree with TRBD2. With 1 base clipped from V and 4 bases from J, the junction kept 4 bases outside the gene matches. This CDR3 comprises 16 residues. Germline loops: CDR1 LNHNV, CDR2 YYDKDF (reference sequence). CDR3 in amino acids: CATSRGGLAGAYEQYF. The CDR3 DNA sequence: TGTGCCACCAGCAGAGGTGGACTAGCGGGAGCGTACGAGCAGTACTTC.

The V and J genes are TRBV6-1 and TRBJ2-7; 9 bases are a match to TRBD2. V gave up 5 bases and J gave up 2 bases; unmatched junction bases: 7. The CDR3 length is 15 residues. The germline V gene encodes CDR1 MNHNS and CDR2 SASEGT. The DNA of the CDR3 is TGTGCCAGCAGTCCTGTAGCTAGCGGGACCTACGAGCAGTACTTC. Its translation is CASSPVASGTYEQYF.

The CDR3 sequence is CATLGQVFSGNTIYF. The CDR3 coding sequence is TGTGCCACCCTTGGGCAGGTGTTCTCTGGAAACACCATATATTTT. V and J are TRBV6-1 and TRBJ1-3; D call uncertain. V lost 10 bases, J lost 0 bases, and 16 bases lay in between. The V gene's germline CDR1 is MNHNS and CDR2 SASEGT. CDR3 length: 15 residues.

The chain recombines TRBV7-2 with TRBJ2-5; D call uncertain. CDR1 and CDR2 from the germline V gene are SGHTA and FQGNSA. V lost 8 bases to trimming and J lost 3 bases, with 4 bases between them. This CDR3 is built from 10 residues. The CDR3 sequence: CASGEETQYF. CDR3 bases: TGTGCCAGCGGAGAAGAGACCCAGTACTTC.

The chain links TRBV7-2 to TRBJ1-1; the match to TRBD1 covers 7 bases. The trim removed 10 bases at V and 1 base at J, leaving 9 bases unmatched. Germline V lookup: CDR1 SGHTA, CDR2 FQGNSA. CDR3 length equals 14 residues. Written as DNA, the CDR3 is TGTGCCATCGTACTGGGACAGACGAACACTGAAGCTTTCTTT. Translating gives CAIVLGQTNTEAFF.

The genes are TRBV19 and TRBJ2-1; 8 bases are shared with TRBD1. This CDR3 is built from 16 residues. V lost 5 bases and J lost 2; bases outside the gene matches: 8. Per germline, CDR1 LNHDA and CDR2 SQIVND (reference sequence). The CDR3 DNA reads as TGTGCCAGTAGTTCCGCCGGGACAGGTACCTACAATGAGCAGTTCTTC. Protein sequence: CASSSAGTGTYNEQFF.

The CDR3 loop is CASSPDRRYEQYF. CDR3 DNA: TGTGCCAGCAGCCCCGACCGCAGGTACGAGCAGTACTTC. This chain connects TRBV13 to TRBJ2-7; no clear D gene. This CDR3 contains 13 residues. V gave up 5 bases and J gave up 4 bases, with 12 bases separating them. CDR1 and CDR2 (germline): PRHDT, FYEKMQ (reference sequence).

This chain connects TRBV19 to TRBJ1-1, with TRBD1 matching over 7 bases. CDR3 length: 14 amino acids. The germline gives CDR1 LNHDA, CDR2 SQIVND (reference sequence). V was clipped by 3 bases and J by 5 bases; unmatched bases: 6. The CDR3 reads CASSIVTGETEAFF. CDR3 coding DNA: TGTGCCAGTAGTATTGTCACAGGGGAGACTGAAGCTTTCTTT.

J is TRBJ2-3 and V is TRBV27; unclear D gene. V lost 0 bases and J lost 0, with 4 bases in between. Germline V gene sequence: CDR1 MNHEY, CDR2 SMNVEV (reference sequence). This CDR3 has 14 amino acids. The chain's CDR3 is CASSLSASTDTQYF. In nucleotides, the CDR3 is TGTGCCAGCAGTTTATCGGCTAGCACAGATACGCAGTATTTT.

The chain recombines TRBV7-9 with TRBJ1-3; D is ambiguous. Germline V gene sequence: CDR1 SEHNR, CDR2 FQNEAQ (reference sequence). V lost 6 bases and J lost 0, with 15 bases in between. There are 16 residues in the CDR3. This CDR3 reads CASRQLDSRSGNTIYF. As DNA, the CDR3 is TGTGCCAGCAGACAACTCGACTCCCGCTCTGGAAACACCATATATTTT.

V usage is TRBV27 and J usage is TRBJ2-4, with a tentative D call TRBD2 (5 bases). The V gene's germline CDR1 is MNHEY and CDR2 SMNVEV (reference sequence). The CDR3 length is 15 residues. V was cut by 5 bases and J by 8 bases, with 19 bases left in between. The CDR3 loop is CASSTSIGLGDIQYF. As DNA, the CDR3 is TGTGCCAGCAGTACTTCTATTGGACTTGGCGACATTCAGTACTTC.

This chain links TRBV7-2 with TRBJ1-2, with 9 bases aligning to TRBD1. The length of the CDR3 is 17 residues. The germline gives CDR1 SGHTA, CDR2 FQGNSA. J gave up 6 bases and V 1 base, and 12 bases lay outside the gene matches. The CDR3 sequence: CASSLGGPGTGWDGYTF. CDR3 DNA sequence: TGTGCCAGCAGCTTAGGGGGTCCCGGGACAGGGTGGGATGGCTACACCTTC.

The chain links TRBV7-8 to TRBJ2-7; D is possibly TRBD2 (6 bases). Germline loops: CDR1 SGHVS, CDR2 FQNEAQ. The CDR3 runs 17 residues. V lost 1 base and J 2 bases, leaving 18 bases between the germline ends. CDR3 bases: TGTGCCAGCAGCTTAGGCGGACCCCGGGACTTCGCCTACGAGCAGTACTTC. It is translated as CASSLGGPRDFAYEQYF.

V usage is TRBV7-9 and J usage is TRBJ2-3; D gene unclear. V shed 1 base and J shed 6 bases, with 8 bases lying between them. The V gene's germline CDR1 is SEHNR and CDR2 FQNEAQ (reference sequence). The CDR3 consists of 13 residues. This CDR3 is CASSLVTRDTQYF. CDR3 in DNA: TGTGCCAGCAGCTTAGTTACCCGGGATACGCAGTATTTT.